The 14 T cell receptor beta chains in this list originate from one sample, sequenced in a study of blood T cells in healthy people across ages. Next came a second PCR, run for about 7 to 12 cycles, which used a sample-barcoded 5' primer along with a J-beta primer mix. TCRdb redid the calling of the 5' RACE reads with MiXCR, one entry per CDR3 protein. The table includes about 1.8 million distinct CDR3 sequences, about 50% detected once. Sequenced: blood. The receptors originated from a woman aged 40-49 years in good health.

The chain uses TRBV5-1 and TRBJ2-2, with D unclear. CDR1 is SGHRS and CDR2 is YFSETQ in the germline V gene. The CDR3 consists of 13 residues. Trimming removed 4 bases from V and 5 bases from J, with 9 bases in between. The CDR3 nucleotides read TGCGCCAGCAGCCCATCTCTGACCGGGGAGCTGTTTTTT. Protein sequence: CASSPSLTGELFF.

The sample holds a few counts of this clonotype. The chain carries TRBV29-1 and TRBJ1-4; the D is unclear. This CDR3 is built from 10 residues. The germline V gene encodes CDR1 SQVTM and CDR2 ANQGSEA. V was pared by 5 bases and J by 8 bases, with 6 bases between. CDR3 amino acids: CSVIQEKLFF. For the CDR3, the DNA is TGCAGCGTTATACAGGAAAAACTGTTTTTT.

The rearrangement links TRBV4-2 to TRBJ2-7; D not resolved. The J call is doubtful: the DNA matches TRBJ2-5 better. From germline, CDR1 is LGHNA and CDR2 YNFKEQ. The CDR3 sequence is 14 residues long. The CDR3 nucleotides read TGTGCCAGCAGCCAAGACCGGCTAGAAGAGACCCAGTACTTC. It encodes CASSQDRLEETQYF.

V and J are TRBV7-9 and TRBJ1-2; D not resolved. Between the trimmed V and J ends, which lost 2 bases and 4 bases, there was a span of 20 bases. Germline assignment: CDR1 SEHNR and CDR2 FQNEAQ (reference sequence). CDR3 size: 17 residues. The CDR3 nucleotides read TGTGCCAGCAGCTTATCTTCACCCGGGAGGGTCGGCTATGGCTACACCTTC. This encodes CASSLSSPGRVGYGYTF. The full variable domain, rest sourced from reference TRBV7-9 and TRBJ1-2, is DTGVSQNPRHKITKRGQNVTFRCDPISEHNRLYWYRQTLGQGPEFLTYFQNEAQLEKSRLLSDRFSAERPKGSFSTLEIQRTEQGDSAMYLCASSLSSPGRVGYGYTFGSGTRLTVV.

This clonotype was observed a few times. The chain joins TRBV29-1 to TRBJ2-7, with TRBD1 as a possible D gene (5 bases). The germline gives CDR1 SQVTM, CDR2 ANQGSEA. Trimming cost V 7 bases and J 6 bases, with 19 bases left between them. The CDR3 spans 13 residues. This CDR3 is CSEPGSELREQYF. The DNA for the CDR3 is TGCAGCGAACCAGGGTCGGAACTACGCGAGCAGTACTTC.

This clonotype was observed a few times. The chain has TRBV5-5 and TRBJ1-1; maybe TRBD1 (5 bases). This CDR3 comprises 12 residues. The germline CDR1 and CDR2 sequences are SGHKS and YYEKEE (reference sequence). V gave up 7 bases and J gave up 4 bases, with 11 bases separating them. DNA for the CDR3: TGTGCCAGCGCCCTTGGGGGCACTGAAGCTTTCTTT. Protein: CASALGGTEAFF.

The J gene is TRBJ2-7, the V gene TRBV7-2, with 12 positions matching TRBD2. The germline gives CDR1 SGHTA, CDR2 FQGNSA. The CDR3 loop spans 17 amino acids. J lost 2 bases, V lost 4 bases, and 9 bases had no gene match. In nucleotides, the CDR3 is TGTGCCAGCAGCTACCGACTAGCGGGGGACTCGACCTACGAGCAGTACTTC. As protein: CASSYRLAGDSTYEQYF.

Only a few counts were recorded for this clonotype. V usage is TRBV6-2 or TRBV6-3 and J usage is TRBJ2-1, with D perhaps TRBD1 (6 bases). This CDR3 comprises 18 residues. Germline-derived CDR1 and CDR2 are MNHEY and SVGEGT. The germline V and J ends were trimmed by 2 bases and 5 bases, with 22 bases remaining between them. The CDR3 DNA reads TGTGCCAGCAGTTACCCCTGGACAGACTCCCAGGGACACAATGAGCAGTTCTTC. As protein: CASSYPWTDSQGHNEQFF.

The J gene is TRBJ2-1, the V gene TRBV6-6; D tentatively fits TRBD1 or TRBD2 (5 bases each). V was shortened by 7 bases and J by 6 bases, with 19 bases between the two germline ends. CDR1 is MNHNY, CDR2 SVGAGI, per germline (reference sequence). CDR3 length equals 15 residues. In nucleotides, the CDR3 is TGTGCCAGCATAGAATGGGGAAATGGGGGCAATGAGCAGTTCTTC. It encodes CASIEWGNGGNEQFF.

This clonotype appeared a single time. This chain joins TRBV6-6 and TRBJ1-1; D is possibly TRBD1 (5 bases). The CDR3 has 14 amino acids. CDR1 is MNHNY, CDR2 SVGAGI, per germline (reference sequence). V was clipped by 4 bases and J by 6 bases, with 15 bases between them. CDR3 coding DNA: TGTGCCAGCAGTTCAATTACTGACAGATCTGAAGCTTTCTTT. The encoded protein is CASSSITDRSEAFF.

The chain joins TRBV7-2 to TRBJ2-3; no clear D gene. The CDR3 consists of 13 residues. Germline assignment: CDR1 SGHTA and CDR2 FQGNSA. Trimming shortened V by 3 bases and J by 5 bases, and 9 bases separated the two germline ends. The CDR3 is CASSFPWGDTQYF. The CDR3 nucleotides are TGTGCCAGCAGCTTCCCCTGGGGAGATACGCAGTATTTT.

This clonotype occurred once. The V gene is TRBV28, the J gene TRBJ2-2; 8 bases agree with TRBD2. V shed 5 bases and J 4 bases; nucleotides not matched to a gene: 3. Germline V lookup: CDR1 MDHEN, CDR2 SYDVKM. The CDR3 sequence is 14 residues long. The CDR3 spells CASSNRGGTGELFF. In DNA, the CDR3 is TGTGCCAGCAGTAACCGGGGGGGCACCGGGGAGCTGTTTTTT. The whole variable domain, filled in from reference TRBV28 and TRBJ2-2, reads DVKVTQSSRYLVKRTGEKVFLECVQDMDHENMFWYRQDPGLGLRLIYFSYDVKMKEKGDIPEGYSVSREKKERFSLILESASTNQTSMYLCASSNRGGTGELFFGEGSRLTVL.

This clonotype was counted between two and nine times. The chain couples TRBV20-1 to TRBJ2-5, with 8 bases fitting TRBD1. The ends lost 2 bases at V and 2 bases at J; junction bases unmatched: 7. CDR1 is DFQATT and CDR2 is SNEGSKA in the germline V gene (reference sequence). This CDR3 has 15 residues. The CDR3 protein is CSARPDRGSQETQYF. CDR3 bases: TGCAGTGCTAGACCAGACAGGGGTAGTCAAGAGACCCAGTACTTC.

The chain links TRBV7-9 to TRBJ2-3; D possibly corresponds to TRBD2 (6 bases). Germline V CDR1 and CDR2: SEHNR, FQNEAQ (reference sequence). This CDR3 has 16 amino acids. Trimming took off 4 bases at V and 4 bases at J, with 18 bases between the two ends. CDR3 sequence: CASSSVERRVSDTQYF. The CDR3 nucleotides read TGTGCCAGCAGCTCCGTTGAGAGGAGGGTCTCAGATACGCAGTATTTT.